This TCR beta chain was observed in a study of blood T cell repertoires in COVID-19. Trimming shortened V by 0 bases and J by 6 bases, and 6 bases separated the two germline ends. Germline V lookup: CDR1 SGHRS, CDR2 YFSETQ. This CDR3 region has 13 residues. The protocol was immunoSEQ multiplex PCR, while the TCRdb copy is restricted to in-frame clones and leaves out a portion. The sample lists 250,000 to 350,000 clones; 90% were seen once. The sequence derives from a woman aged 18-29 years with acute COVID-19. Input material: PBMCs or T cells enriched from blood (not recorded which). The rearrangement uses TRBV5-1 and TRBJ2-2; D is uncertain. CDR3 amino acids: CASSLATAGELFF. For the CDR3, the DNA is TGCGCCAGCAGCTTGGCCACGGCCGGGGAGCTGTTTTTT. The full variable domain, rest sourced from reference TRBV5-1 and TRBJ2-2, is KAGVTQTPRYLIKTRGQQVTLSCSPISGHRSVSWYQQTPGQGLQFLFEYFSETQRNKGNFPGRFSGRQFSNSRSEMNVSTLELGDSALYLCASSLATAGELFFGEGSRLTVL.